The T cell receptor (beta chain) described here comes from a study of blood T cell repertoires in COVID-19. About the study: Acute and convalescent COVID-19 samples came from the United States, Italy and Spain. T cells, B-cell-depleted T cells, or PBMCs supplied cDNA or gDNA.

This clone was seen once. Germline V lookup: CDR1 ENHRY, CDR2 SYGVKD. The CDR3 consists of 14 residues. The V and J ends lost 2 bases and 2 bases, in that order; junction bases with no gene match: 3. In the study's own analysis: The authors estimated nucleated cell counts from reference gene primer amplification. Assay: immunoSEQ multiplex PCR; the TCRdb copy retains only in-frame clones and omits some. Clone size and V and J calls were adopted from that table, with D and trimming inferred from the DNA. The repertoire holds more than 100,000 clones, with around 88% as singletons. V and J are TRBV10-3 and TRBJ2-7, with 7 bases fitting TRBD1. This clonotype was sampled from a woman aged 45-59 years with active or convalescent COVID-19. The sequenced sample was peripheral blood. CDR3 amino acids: CAISEGTATYEQYF. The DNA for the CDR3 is TGTGCCATCAGTGAGGGGACAGCTACCTACGAGCAGTACTTC.